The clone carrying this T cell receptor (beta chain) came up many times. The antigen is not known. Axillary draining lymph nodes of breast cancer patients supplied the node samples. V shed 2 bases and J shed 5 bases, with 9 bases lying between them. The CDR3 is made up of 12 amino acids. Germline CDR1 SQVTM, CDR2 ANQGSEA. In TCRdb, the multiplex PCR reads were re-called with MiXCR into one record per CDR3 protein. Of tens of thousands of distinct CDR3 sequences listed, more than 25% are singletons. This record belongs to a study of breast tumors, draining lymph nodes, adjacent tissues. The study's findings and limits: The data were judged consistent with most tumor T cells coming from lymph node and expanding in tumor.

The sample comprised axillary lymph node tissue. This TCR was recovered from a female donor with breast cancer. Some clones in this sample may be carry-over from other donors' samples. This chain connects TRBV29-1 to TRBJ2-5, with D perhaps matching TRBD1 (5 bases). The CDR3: CSVEKGRETQYF. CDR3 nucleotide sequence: TGCAGCGTTGAAAAGGGGCGCGAGACCCAGTACTTC. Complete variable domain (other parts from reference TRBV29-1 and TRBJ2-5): SAVISQKPSRDICQRGTSLTIQCQVDSQVTMMFWYRQQPGQSLTLIATANQGSEATYESGFVIDKFPISRPNLTFSTLTVSNMSPEDSSIYLCSVEKGRETQYFGPGTRLLVL.